These 12 T cell receptor beta chains originate from one sample sequenced in a study of blood T cell repertoires in COVID-19. Sequencing was performed with immunoSEQ multiplex PCR; in TCRdb, only in-frame clones are kept and a portion is missing. The sample contains roughly 63,000 clones, more than 70% of which appear only once. The specimen was peripheral blood. Receptors were obtained from a woman aged 45 to 65 with active or convalescent COVID-19.

This rearrangement joins TRBV6-5 to TRBJ1-1; 7 bases agree with TRBD1. The CDR3 sequence is 14 residues long. Unmatched junction bases numbered 7, after V lost 6 bases and J lost 3 bases. Germline CDR1 MNHEY, CDR2 SVGAGI. The CDR3 DNA reads as TGTGCCAGCAGAAGAGGGGGCTTGGACACTGAAGCTTTCTTT. The encoded protein is CASRRGGLDTEAFF.

The chain carries TRBV20-1 and TRBJ2-5; weak D call: TRBD2 (6 bases). Trimming cost V 3 bases and J 2 bases, with 16 bases left between them. This CDR3 region has 15 residues. CDR1 is DFQATT and CDR2 is SNEGSKA in the germline V gene (reference sequence). CDR3 in DNA: TGCAGTGCTAGTATTAGAGGAGGGAGGCAAGAGACCCAGTACTTC. It yields the protein CSASIRGGRQETQYF.

This clone was counted a single time. This chain joins TRBV4-2 and TRBJ1-2; 8 bases are a match to TRBD1. After removal of 2 bases from V and 5 bases from J, the junction contained 10 bases not matched to a gene. The CDR3 runs to 16 residues. From germline, CDR1 is LGHNA and CDR2 YNFKEQ. Here the CDR3 reads CASSQTEDRVLYGYTF. The DNA of the CDR3 is TGTGCCAGCAGCCAAACCGAGGACAGGGTCCTTTATGGCTACACCTTC.

This chain uses TRBV5-1 with TRBJ2-7, with a tentative D call TRBD1 (5 bases). Trimming removed 4 bases from V and 6 bases from J, with 8 bases in between. CDR1 SGHRS and CDR2 YFSETQ come from the germline V gene. The CDR3 contains 11 residues. CDR3 coding DNA: TGCGCCAGCAGCACAGGTGGCGAGCAGTACTTC. Translating gives CASSTGGEQYF.

The chain has TRBV5-4 and TRBJ2-1; 12 positions match TRBD2. After removal of 3 bases from V and 7 bases from J, the junction contained 8 bases not matched to a gene. CDR1 and CDR2 (germline): SGHNT, YYREEE (reference sequence). The CDR3 is made up of 16 amino acids. DNA of the CDR3: TGTGCCAGCAGCTCGGGACTAGCGGGTCTGACTAATGAGCAGTTCTTC. Translation: CASSSGLAGLTNEQFF.

The rearrangement uses TRBV6-1 and TRBJ1-6; the match to TRBD1 covers 7 bases. The junction had 6 bases not matched to a gene; V was cut back by 1 base and J by 3 bases. Germline V gene data show CDR1 as MNHNS and CDR2 as SASEGT. The CDR3 runs 17 residues. The DNA for the CDR3 is TGTGCCAGCAGTGAAGAGGTAGGGGGCGTCTATAATTCACCCCTCCACTTT. It translates to CASSEEVGGVYNSPLHF.

V usage is TRBV11-2 and J usage is TRBJ2-1; D gene unclear. The CDR3 runs 12 residues. Germline CDR1 is SGHAT and CDR2 is FQNNGV. The V end lost 5 bases, the J end lost 3 bases, and 5 bases lay between the germline ends. The CDR3 here is CASSTDYNEQFF. CDR3 nucleotides: TGTGCCAGCAGCACAGACTACAATGAGCAGTTCTTC.

The rearrangement links TRBV5-1 to TRBJ2-3; D is possibly TRBD1 (5 bases). Germline-derived CDR1 and CDR2 are SGHRS and YFSETQ. The CDR3 spans 13 residues. V lost 1 base to trimming and J lost 3 bases, with 6 bases between them. This CDR3 reads CASSLRQTDTQYF. The CDR3 nucleotides are TGCGCCAGCAGCTTGCGACAGACAGATACGCAGTATTTT. The variable domain in full, with the rest retrieved from reference TRBV5-1 and TRBJ2-3, is KAGVTQTPRYLIKTRGQQVTLSCSPISGHRSVSWYQQTPGQGLQFLFEYFSETQRNKGNFPGRFSGRQFSNSRSEMNVSTLELGDSALYLCASSLRQTDTQYFGPGTRLTVL.

The chain has TRBV27 and TRBJ1-2; D gene ambiguous. V lost 5 bases and J 3 bases, leaving 10 bases between the germline ends. CDR3 length: 13 amino acids. Germline values: CDR1 MNHEY, CDR2 SMNVEV (reference sequence). CDR3 loop: CASSIDGDYGYTF. The CDR3 DNA sequence: TGTGCCAGCAGTATAGACGGGGACTATGGCTACACCTTC.

This chain connects TRBV10-1 to TRBJ2-2, with 9 bases that match TRBD1. Losses at the gene ends were 6 bases for V and 4 bases for J; bases not matched to a gene: 6. The CDR3 covers 15 residues. Germline assignment: CDR1 WNHNN and CDR2 SYGVQD (reference sequence). The CDR3 sequence is CASSGTGRFTGELFF. The CDR3 DNA sequence: TGCGCCAGCAGCGGGACAGGGAGATTCACCGGGGAGCTGTTTTTT.

The chain carries TRBV29-1 and TRBJ2-3, with D possibly matching TRBD2 (6 bases). The CDR3 runs to 14 residues. CDR1 and CDR2 (germline): SQVTM, ANQGSEA. Trimming took off 6 bases at V and 6 bases at J, with 19 bases between the two ends. The CDR3 DNA sequence: TGCAGCGTGGGGCCCTACGGGAGTACGGATACGCAGTATTTT. This codes for CSVGPYGSTDTQYF.

The CDR3 DNA sequence: TGTGCCAGCAGCTTAGCGCGTTGGGACAGCTCCTACGAGCAGTACTTC. Protein sequence: CASSLARWDSSYEQYF. The gene calls are TRBV11-1 and TRBJ2-7; 7 bases fit TRBD1. The CDR3 has 16 amino acids. Germline loops: CDR1 SGHAT, CDR2 FQDESV (reference sequence). V dropped 0 bases and J dropped 0; count of bases not matched to a gene: 5.